This record looks at one T cell receptor (beta chain) sequence and its context. The method was immunoSEQ multiplex PCR; TCRdb's version includes in-frame clones alone and lacks a portion of them. Of approximately 60,000 clones in the sample, 65% to 80% are singletons; the top ten hold roughly 20%. This sample is drawn from a study of blood T cell repertoires in COVID-19. Germline CDR1 reads MNHEY; CDR2 reads SMNVEV (reference sequence). V was shortened by 6 bases and J by 7 bases, with 9 bases between the two germline ends. The CDR3 runs 11 residues. The sequencing input was peripheral blood. The TCR was taken from a woman of 80 years or more with active or convalescent COVID-19. The chain couples TRBV27 to TRBJ1-2; no reliable D call. The CDR3 is CASRTTGGYTF. As DNA, the CDR3 is TGTGCCAGCAGGACGACTGGTGGCTACACCTTC.